Listed below are T cell receptor beta chains from one sample, sequenced in a study of shared clonotypes between healthy human individuals. Assay used: immunoSEQ multiplex PCR; TCRdb lists only in-frame clones, some missing. The repertoire holds millions of clones, with approximately 95% as singletons. Sequencing was done on a sample of naive CD4+ T cells sorted from blood. These TCRs come from a man aged 18 to 35 in good health. CDR3s include the opening cysteine and the closing phenylalanine or tryptophan. A D gene is named only where the DNA matches it firmly. Part of the rows lack a size; the others show once, few, many or a class for expanded clones.

size: -
J: TRBJ2-3
V: TRBV5-1
D: -
DNA: TGCGCCAGCAGCCCGATGCTCAGTCCTGGGACAGATACGCAGTATTTT
CDR3: CASSPMLSPGTDTQYF

size: -
J: TRBJ1-1
V: TRBV30
D: -
DNA: TGTGCCTGGAAGCGGGGACCGAACACTGAAGCTTTCTTT
CDR3: CAWKRGPNTEAFF

size: -
J: TRBJ2-3
V: TRBV2
D: TRBD1
DNA: TGTGCCAGCAGTGCTAGGGCAGGGGGCGCCGTAGATACGCAGTATTTT
CDR3: CASSARAGGAVDTQYF

size: -
J: TRBJ2-1
V: TRBV11-1
D: -
DNA: TGTGCCAGCAGGTCAGGTGGTAGGGGCGGTTCGAGCTCCTACAATGAGCAGTTCTTC
CDR3: CASRSGGRGGSSSYNEQFF

size: once
J: TRBJ2-1
V: TRBV19
D: -
DNA: TGTGCCAGTAGCACCCTTGGTGGGCAGTTCTTC
CDR3: CASSTLGGQFF

size: -
J: TRBJ2-5
V: TRBV18
D: -
DNA: TGTGCCAGCTCACCATCTGTCAAGACCCAGTACTTC
CDR3: CASSPSVKTQYF

size: -
J: TRBJ1-1
V: TRBV5-4
D: TRBD1
DNA: TGTGCCAGCAGCATCCAGGGGGCAAACACTGAAGCTTTCTTT
CDR3: CASSIQGANTEAFF

size: -
J: TRBJ2-7
V: TRBV5-1
D: -
DNA: TGCGCCAGCAGCTTGAGTTCAGGGAACGGCGAGCAGTACTTC
CDR3: CASSLSSGNGEQYF

size: -
J: TRBJ1-1
V: TRBV5-4
D: TRBD1
DNA: TGTGCCAGCAGCCCCTGGACAGGGCCCAACACTGAAGCTTTCTTT
CDR3: CASSPWTGPNTEAFF

size: -
J: TRBJ2-7
V: TRBV11-1
D: -
DNA: TGTGCCAGCAGCATCGGGGGTAGCGGCTATTACGAGCAGTACTTC
CDR3: CASSIGGSGYYEQYF

size: -
J: TRBJ1-6
V: TRBV6-6
D: TRBD1
DNA: TGTGCCAGCAGACTCACAGGGGAAGTTTCACCCCTCCACTTT
CDR3: CASRLTGEVSPLHF

size: once
J: TRBJ2-7
V: TRBV7-2
D: -
DNA: TGTGCCAGCAGCTTGACGGTCTCCGAGCAGTACTTC
CDR3: CASSLTVSEQYF

size: -
J: TRBJ2-7
V: TRBV5-4
D: TRBD1
DNA: TGTGCCAGCACCGAAGTGGGACAGGGAGTGGCCTACGAGCAGTACTTC
CDR3: CASTEVGQGVAYEQYF

size: -
J: TRBJ1-1
V: TRBV6-4
D: -
DNA: TGTGCCAGCAGTGAAGGCACTGAAGCTTTCTTT
CDR3: CASSEGTEAFF

size: -
J: TRBJ2-5
V: TRBV6-1
D: TRBD2
DNA: TGTGCCAGCCAAAGCGGGAGGGCCGGGGGGGCGACCCAGTACTTC
CDR3: CASQSGRAGGATQYF

size: -
J: TRBJ1-2
V: TRBV6-4
D: TRBD1
DNA: TGCGCCAGCAGTGGCACTTTCTCGGGACAGCCCTACGACGGCTACACCTTC
CDR3: CASSGTFSGQPYDGYTF

size: -
J: TRBJ1-2
V: TRBV7-2
D: -
DNA: TGTGCCAGCAGCCTAAACGGGGGGCAGGGCTACACCTTC
CDR3: CASSLNGGQGYTF

size: -
J: TRBJ1-1
V: TRBV7-9
D: TRBD1
DNA: TGTGCCAGCAACCGACAGGGTGGCCATAGCACTGAAGCTTTCTTT
CDR3: CASNRQGGHSTEAFF

size: -
J: TRBJ2-7
V: TRBV19
D: TRBD2
DNA: TGTGCCAGTAAGAGCGGGACCGTTGGGGGCGAGCAGTACTTC
CDR3: CASKSGTVGGEQYF

size: many
J: TRBJ1-6
V: TRBV7-8
D: -
DNA: TGTGCCAGCAGCGAAGCCGCAGGGGTCCCACCCCTCCACTTT
CDR3: CASSEAAGVPPLHF

size: -
J: TRBJ2-7
V: TRBV18
D: TRBD2
DNA: TGTGCCAGCTCAGAAGCGGGGAACGAGCAGTACTTC
CDR3: CASSEAGNEQYF

size: once
J: TRBJ1-3
V: TRBV5-4
D: -
DNA: TGTGCCAGCAGCCAGGCGGCAGGCCGCTCTGGAAACACCATATATTTT
CDR3: CASSQAAGRSGNTIYF

size: -
J: TRBJ2-6
V: TRBV19
D: -
DNA: TGTGCCAGTAGTACCTCGGACTCTGGGGCCAACGTCCTGACTTTC
CDR3: CASSTSDSGANVLTF

size: -
J: TRBJ2-7
V: TRBV7-2
D: TRBD2
DNA: TGTGCCAGCAGCTCCCCACTAGCGGGAGGGACCTACGAGCAGTACTTC
CDR3: CASSSPLAGGTYEQYF

size: -
J: TRBJ2-4
V: TRBV7-2
D: TRBD1
DNA: TGTGCCAGCAGTTCAACAGGGGGCAACATTCAGTACTTC
CDR3: CASSSTGGNIQYF

size: -
J: TRBJ2-7
V: TRBV5-1
D: -
DNA: TGCGCCAGCAGCCCCGGGCAGGGCGGCGAGCAGTACTTC
CDR3: CASSPGQGGEQYF

size: -
J: TRBJ1-6
V: TRBV2
D: -
DNA: TGTGCCAGCATCCTACAGCCCAATTCACCCCTCCACTTT
CDR3: CASILQPNSPLHF

size: -
J: TRBJ1-3
V: TRBV6-5
D: -
DNA: TGTGCCAGCAGTTACTCTAGAGGGCCCGGAAACACCATATATTTT
CDR3: CASSYSRGPGNTIYF

size: -
J: TRBJ1-4
V: TRBV7-2
D: TRBD1
DNA: TGTGCCAGCAGCTCATTGACAGGGGAGAATGAAAAACTGTTTTTT
CDR3: CASSSLTGENEKLFF

size: -
J: TRBJ1-2
V: TRBV18
D: TRBD1
DNA: TGTGCCAGCTCACCACTTACAGGGGAAGGCTACACCTTC
CDR3: CASSPLTGEGYTF

size: many
J: TRBJ2-7
V: TRBV2
D: TRBD1
DNA: TGTGCCAGCAGGTCGGCAGGGGGATCTGGCGAGCAGTACTTC
CDR3: CASRSAGGSGEQYF

size: -
J: TRBJ2-7
V: TRBV7-2
D: -
DNA: TGTGCCAGCAGCTCCCTCGGGTACGAGCAGTACTTC
CDR3: CASSSLGYEQYF

size: -
J: TRBJ2-1
V: TRBV7-2
D: TRBD2
DNA: TGTGCCAGCAGCCCGAGGGGGACTAGCGGGACCGATGAGCAGTTCTTC
CDR3: CASSPRGTSGTDEQFF

size: few
J: TRBJ2-7
V: TRBV25-1
D: -
DNA: TGTGCCAGCAGTGGCCAGATCAGGGGCGAGCAGTACTTC
CDR3: CASSGQIRGEQYF

size: -
J: TRBJ2-5
V: TRBV10-3
D: TRBD2
DNA: TGTGCCATCAGTGATGCGGGGGGAACGGAGACCCAGTACTTC
CDR3: CAISDAGGTETQYF

size: -
J: TRBJ2-2
V: TRBV11-2
D: -
DNA: TGTGCCAGCAGCTTAAGAGTCACCGGGGAGCTGTTTTTT
CDR3: CASSLRVTGELFF

size: -
J: TRBJ2-5
V: TRBV30
D: TRBD2
DNA: TGTGCCTGGAGGACGGGACTAGCCCTCCAAGAGACCCAGTACTTC
CDR3: CAWRTGLALQETQYF

size: -
J: TRBJ1-1
V: TRBV7-2
D: -
DNA: TGTGCCAGCAGCTTCTCGGGGAACACTGAAGCTTTCTTT
CDR3: CASSFSGNTEAFF

size: -
J: TRBJ2-5
V: TRBV4-1
D: -
DNA: TGCGCCAGCAGTCCGGGACTGTTTCTCCAAGAGACCCAGTACTTC
CDR3: CASSPGLFLQETQYF

size: -
J: TRBJ1-2
V: TRBV7-9
D: -
DNA: TGTGCCAGCAGCTTAGGTTCGGGACAAGGCTATGGCTACACCTTC
CDR3: CASSLGSGQGYGYTF

size: -
J: TRBJ2-1
V: TRBV6-6
D: -
DNA: TGTGCCAGCAGCTCCCGTATGCGTGGAGCCTACAATGAGCAGTTCTTC
CDR3: CASSSRMRGAYNEQFF

size: -
J: TRBJ1-2
V: TRBV2
D: -
DNA: TGTGCCAGCAGTCCTCGACAGGTTAGCTATGGCTACACCTTC
CDR3: CASSPRQVSYGYTF

size: -
J: TRBJ2-7
V: TRBV2
D: TRBD1
DNA: TGTGCCAGCAGTGCCGGACAGGGGCCCAACGAGCAGTACTTC
CDR3: CASSAGQGPNEQYF

size: -
J: TRBJ2-2
V: TRBV18
D: -
DNA: TGTGCCAGCTCACCGTTTCGGAACACCGGGGAGCTGTTTTTT
CDR3: CASSPFRNTGELFF

size: -
J: TRBJ2-2
V: TRBV6-5
D: -
DNA: TGTGCCAGCAGCCGCGGGGGCTTGAACACCGGGGAGCTGTTTTTT
CDR3: CASSRGGLNTGELFF

size: -
J: TRBJ2-5
V: TRBV27
D: -
DNA: TGTGCCAGCAGTTTCAGCGGGTCTGGGGAGACCCAGTACTTC
CDR3: CASSFSGSGETQYF

size: once
J: TRBJ2-2
V: TRBV7-6
D: TRBD1
DNA: TGTGCCAGCAGCACTACAGGGGGCAGATGGGCCGGGGAGCTGTTTTTT
CDR3: CASSTTGGRWAGELFF

size: -
J: TRBJ2-5
V: TRBV11-2
D: -
DNA: TGTGCCAGCAGCTTAGTATGGCGGGAAGAGACCCAGTACTTC
CDR3: CASSLVWREETQYF

size: -
J: TRBJ1-1
V: TRBV15
D: -
DNA: TGTGCCACCAGCAGAGATCAGGGAGGGACTGAAGCTTTCTTT
CDR3: CATSRDQGGTEAFF

size: -
J: TRBJ1-2
V: TRBV28
D: TRBD1
DNA: TGTGCCAGCAGTTACAGGGGAGAATTCTATGGCTACACCTTC
CDR3: CASSYRGEFYGYTF

size: -
J: TRBJ2-7
V: TRBV7-2
D: TRBD1
DNA: TGTGCCAGCAGCTCGTTCGGGACAGGGGGCGGGTATCAGTACTTC
CDR3: CASSSFGTGGGYQYF

size: -
J: TRBJ1-2
V: TRBV25-1
D: -
DNA: TGTGCCAGCACTAATAATGGGGTTCGCGGATATGGCTACACCTTC
CDR3: CASTNNGVRGYGYTF

size: -
J: TRBJ1-5
V: TRBV6-1
D: -
DNA: TGTGCCAGCAGTCCTCCGGGGCACCGCAATCAGCCCCAGCATTTT
CDR3: CASSPPGHRNQPQHF

size: -
J: TRBJ2-7
V: TRBV5-4
D: -
DNA: TGTGCCAGCAGCTTGTCTTCCCGGGAGCAGTACTTC
CDR3: CASSLSSREQYF

size: -
J: TRBJ2-7
V: TRBV2
D: -
DNA: TGTGCCAGCAGGAGAGAGGGGCCCTACGAGCAGTACTTC
CDR3: CASRREGPYEQYF

size: -
J: TRBJ1-2
V: TRBV6-1
D: TRBD1
DNA: TGTGCCAGCGAGGGACAGGGCTATGGCTACACCTTC
CDR3: CASEGQGYGYTF

size: once
J: TRBJ1-6
V: TRBV19
D: -
DNA: TGTGCCAGTAGTACGATGGCGGGTGGCGGTAATTCACCCCTCCACTTT
CDR3: CASSTMAGGGNSPLHF

size: -
J: TRBJ1-2
V: TRBV29-1
D: -
DNA: TGCAGCGTTGTAGGCAAGGGGGGGCGGACTGGCTACACCTTC
CDR3: CSVVGKGGRTGYTF

size: -
J: TRBJ2-3
V: TRBV7-2
D: -
DNA: TGTGCCAGCAGCTTAGCGGGGATAGATACGCAGTATTTT
CDR3: CASSLAGIDTQYF

size: -
J: TRBJ2-1
V: TRBV30
D: -
DNA: TGTGCCTGGAGCCTTAGTCGGTCCTACAATGAGCAGTTCTTC
CDR3: CAWSLSRSYNEQFF